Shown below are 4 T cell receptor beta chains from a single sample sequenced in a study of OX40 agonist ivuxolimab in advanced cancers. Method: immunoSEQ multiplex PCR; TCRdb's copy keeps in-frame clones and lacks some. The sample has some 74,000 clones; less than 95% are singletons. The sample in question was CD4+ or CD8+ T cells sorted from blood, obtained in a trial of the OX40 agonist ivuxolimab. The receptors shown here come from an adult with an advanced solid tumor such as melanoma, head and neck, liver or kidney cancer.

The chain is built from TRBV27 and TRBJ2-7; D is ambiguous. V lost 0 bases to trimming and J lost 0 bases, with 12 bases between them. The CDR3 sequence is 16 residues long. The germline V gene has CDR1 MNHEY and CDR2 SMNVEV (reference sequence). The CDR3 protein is CASSLSRIATSYEQYF. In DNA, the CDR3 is TGTGCCAGCAGTTTATCGAGAATCGCCACCTCCTACGAGCAGTACTTC.

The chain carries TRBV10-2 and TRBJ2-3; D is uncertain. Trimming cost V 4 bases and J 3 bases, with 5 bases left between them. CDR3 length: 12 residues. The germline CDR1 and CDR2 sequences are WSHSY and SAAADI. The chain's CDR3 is CASSVVTDTQYF. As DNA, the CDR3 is TGCGCCAGCAGTGTCGTGACAGATACGCAGTATTTT.

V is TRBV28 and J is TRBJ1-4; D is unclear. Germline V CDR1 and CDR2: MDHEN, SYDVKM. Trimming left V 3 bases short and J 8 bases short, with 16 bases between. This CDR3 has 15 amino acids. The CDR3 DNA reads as TGTGCCAGCAGTTTTACTACTGTGAGGGTAGAAAAACTGTTTTTT. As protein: CASSFTTVRVEKLFF.

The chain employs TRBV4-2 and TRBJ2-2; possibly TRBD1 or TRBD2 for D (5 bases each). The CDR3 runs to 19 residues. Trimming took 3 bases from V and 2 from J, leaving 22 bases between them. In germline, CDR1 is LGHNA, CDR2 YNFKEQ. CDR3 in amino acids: CASSHIGKGNGANTGELFF. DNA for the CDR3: TGTGCCAGCAGCCATATTGGCAAGGGGAACGGGGCCAACACCGGGGAGCTGTTTTTT.